This T cell receptor (beta chain) emerged from a study of cytomegalovirus exposure and HLA in healthy donors. Healthy people donating bone marrow made up the donors. With 60 Vbeta and 13 Jbeta primers, the PCR was carried out. The data were produced by immunoSEQ multiplex PCR, yet TCRdb's version contains in-frame clones alone and is incomplete. Among about 200,000 clones listed, almost 70% were seen once. Findings and caveats of the study: CMV serostatus was the sole immune exposure information available. An observed cluster of highly shared sequence variants was recorded as a likely sequencing artifact. On later analysis, the bulk of CMV-associated TCR beta chains appeared to be HLA-restricted.

This clone has only a few counts. Its antigen remains unknown. The CDR3 has 15 residues. Trimming stripped 3 bases from V and 0 bases from J, with 12 bases between. Looked up from germline, CDR1 is MDHEN and CDR2 is SYDVKM. The TCR comes from a man in his forties in good health and CMV-seropositive. The sequencing input was PBMCs. The V and J genes are TRBV28 and TRBJ2-7; tentative D call: TRBD2 (5 bases). Written as DNA, the CDR3 is TGTGCCAGCAGTTTGACGGGGATCAGCTCCTACGAGCAGTACTTC. Its protein product is CASSLTGISSYEQYF.